Listed below are T cell receptor beta chains from one sample, sequenced in a study of T cells in Graves' hyperthyroidism and ophthalmopathy. TCRdb re-analysed the multiplex PCR reads in MiXCR, keeping a single row per CDR3 protein. The sample records approximately 690,000 distinct CDR3 sequences, around 20% being singletons. Sequenced sample: blood. These receptors originate from a man aged 25 to 40 with Graves' ophthalmopathy. Each CDR3 is given with its conserved first and last residue. D genes are given only for firm matches. The size entry is marked missing in some rows and otherwise reads once, few, many or a size class.

d_gene: TRBD1; abundance: many; j_gene: TRBJ2-5; v_gene: TRBV28; CDR3aa: CASSRTGGFWETQYF; CDR3nt: TGTGCCAGCAGCCGAACAGGGGGCTTTTGGGAGACCCAGTACTTC
d_gene: -; abundance: few; j_gene: TRBJ1-2; v_gene: TRBV7-9; CDR3aa: CASSSSSEAPYGYTF; CDR3nt: TGTGCCAGCAGCTCATCCTCGGAGGCGCCCTATGGCTACACCTTC
d_gene: TRBD2; abundance: many; j_gene: TRBJ2-1; v_gene: TRBV12-3/TRBV12-4; CDR3aa: CASSLWSGGSGTRGRQFF; CDR3nt: TGTGCCAGCAGTTTATGGAGTGGGGGATCCGGGACTAGAGGGAGGCAGTTCTTC
d_gene: -; abundance: many; j_gene: TRBJ1-1; v_gene: TRBV5-1; CDR3aa: CASSRQSPGMNTEAFF; CDR3nt: TGCGCCAGCAGTCGACAGAGCCCTGGGATGAACACTGAAGCTTTCTTT
d_gene: -; abundance: once; j_gene: TRBJ2-1; v_gene: TRBV11-2; CDR3aa: CASSLDLPDYEQFF; CDR3nt: TGTGCCAGCAGCTTAGACCTACCAGACTATGAGCAGTTCTTC
d_gene: -; abundance: many; j_gene: TRBJ1-4; v_gene: TRBV18; CDR3aa: CASSPPGRREKLFF; CDR3nt: TGTGCCAGCTCACCTCCAGGGAGAAGGGAAAAACTGTTTTTT
d_gene: -; abundance: many; j_gene: TRBJ2-5; v_gene: TRBV12-3/TRBV12-4; CDR3aa: CASSLGRKETQYF; CDR3nt: TGTGCCAGCAGTTTGGGCAGGAAAGAGACCCAGTACTTC
d_gene: -; abundance: many; j_gene: TRBJ2-5; v_gene: TRBV20-1; CDR3aa: CSARDLGEALQETQYF; CDR3nt: TGCAGTGCTAGAGATTTGGGCGAGGCCCTTCAAGAGACCCAGTACTTC
d_gene: -; abundance: many; j_gene: TRBJ2-7; v_gene: TRBV11-2; CDR3aa: CASSIEGRSSGYEQYF; CDR3nt: TGTGCCAGCAGCATAGAGGGCAGATCCTCTGGCTACGAGCAGTACTTC
d_gene: -; abundance: few; j_gene: TRBJ1-4; v_gene: TRBV28; CDR3aa: CASRPTHRGKGEKLFF; CDR3nt: TGTGCCAGCAGACCTACCCACCGGGGAAAGGGAGAAAAACTGTTTTTT
d_gene: TRBD2; abundance: -; j_gene: TRBJ2-7; v_gene: TRBV20-1; CDR3aa: CSAPPLAGLASYEQYF; CDR3nt: TGCAGTGCCCCCCCCCTCGCGGGACTAGCCTCATACGAGCAGTACTTC
d_gene: TRBD1; abundance: few; j_gene: TRBJ1-5; v_gene: TRBV18; CDR3aa: CASTTGNNQPQHF; CDR3nt: TGTGCCAGCACGACAGGGAACAATCAGCCCCAGCATTTT
d_gene: -; abundance: -; j_gene: TRBJ2-7; v_gene: TRBV5-6; CDR3aa: CASSPQLTDDGYEQYF; CDR3nt: TGTGCCAGCAGCCCGCAATTAACCGACGATGGCTACGAGCAGTACTTC
d_gene: TRBD2; abundance: many; j_gene: TRBJ2-1; v_gene: TRBV5-1; CDR3aa: CASSSRMGLAGNNEQFF; CDR3nt: TGCGCCAGCAGCTCCCGAATGGGACTAGCGGGGAACAATGAGCAGTTCTTC
d_gene: TRBD2; abundance: few; j_gene: TRBJ2-1; v_gene: TRBV10-2; CDR3aa: CASSESSLAGLYNEQFF; CDR3nt: TGCGCCAGCAGTGAGTCGTCTCTAGCGGGCCTCTACAATGAGCAGTTCTTC
d_gene: -; abundance: -; j_gene: TRBJ1-6; v_gene: TRBV20-1; CDR3aa: CSARDGIYNSPLHF; CDR3nt: TGCAGTGCAAGAGACGGTATCTATAATTCACCCCTCCACTTT
d_gene: -; abundance: -; j_gene: TRBJ1-4; v_gene: TRBV13; CDR3aa: CASSSAGGTNEKLFF; CDR3nt: TGTGCCAGCAGTTCTGCGGGAGGGACCAATGAAAAACTGTTTTTT
d_gene: TRBD2; abundance: few; j_gene: TRBJ2-3; v_gene: TRBV28; CDR3aa: CASSSRGAGEDTQYF; CDR3nt: TGTGCCAGCAGTTCCCGGGGAGCGGGAGAGGATACGCAGTATTTT
d_gene: TRBD2; abundance: -; j_gene: TRBJ2-1; v_gene: TRBV24-1; CDR3aa: CATSDAGLAGGEQFF; CDR3nt: TGTGCCACCAGTGATGCGGGACTAGCGGGAGGCGAGCAGTTCTTC
d_gene: -; abundance: many; j_gene: TRBJ2-1; v_gene: TRBV11-2; CDR3aa: CASSMGDNEQFF; CDR3nt: TGTGCCAGCAGTATGGGGGACAATGAGCAGTTCTTC
d_gene: -; abundance: few; j_gene: TRBJ1-1; v_gene: TRBV19; CDR3aa: CASSGTGNANTEAFF; CDR3nt: TGTGCCAGTAGCGGAACCGGGAATGCGAACACTGAAGCTTTCTTT
d_gene: -; abundance: many; j_gene: TRBJ2-7; v_gene: TRBV13; CDR3aa: CASSFGARREQYF; CDR3nt: TGTGCCAGCAGCTTCGGGGCTAGGAGGGAGCAGTACTTC
d_gene: -; abundance: few; j_gene: TRBJ2-7; v_gene: TRBV20-1; CDR3aa: CSARVSGPLSEQYF; CDR3nt: TGCAGTGCTAGAGTCTCGGGGCCTTTGAGCGAGCAGTACTTC
d_gene: -; abundance: -; j_gene: TRBJ2-1; v_gene: TRBV28; CDR3aa: CASLLSSYNEQFF; CDR3nt: TGTGCCAGTCTTCTTAGCTCCTACAATGAGCAGTTCTTC
d_gene: -; abundance: -; j_gene: TRBJ2-7; v_gene: TRBV28; CDR3aa: CASSRRGGVQYF; CDR3nt: TGTGCCAGCAGTCGCAGGGGGGGGGTGCAGTACTTC
d_gene: -; abundance: -; j_gene: TRBJ2-3; v_gene: TRBV25-1; CDR3aa: CASRVGPPDTQYF; CDR3nt: TGTGCCAGCAGAGTCGGCCCCCCGGATACGCAGTATTTT
d_gene: TRBD1; abundance: few; j_gene: TRBJ2-6; v_gene: TRBV24-1; CDR3aa: CATALGTAISGANVLTF; CDR3nt: TGTGCCACCGCGTTGGGGACAGCGATCTCTGGGGCCAACGTCCTGACTTTC
d_gene: -; abundance: -; j_gene: TRBJ1-1; v_gene: TRBV19; CDR3aa: CASKVTDSLNTEAFF; CDR3nt: TGTGCCAGTAAGGTGACAGACAGCCTGAACACTGAAGCTTTCTTT
d_gene: -; abundance: -; j_gene: TRBJ2-5; v_gene: TRBV29-1; CDR3aa: CSAGPRLQETQYF; CDR3nt: TGCAGCGCTGGCCCTCGGCTCCAAGAGACCCAGTACTTC
d_gene: -; abundance: few; j_gene: TRBJ1-2; v_gene: TRBV4-2; CDR3aa: CASSQAGQNYGYTF; CDR3nt: TGTGCCAGCAGCCAAGCCGGCCAGAACTATGGCTACACCTTC
d_gene: TRBD1; abundance: many; j_gene: TRBJ1-6; v_gene: TRBV7-9; CDR3aa: CASSSTGDPYNSPLHF; CDR3nt: TGTGCCAGCAGCTCAACAGGGGATCCGTATAATTCACCCCTCCACTTT
d_gene: TRBD2; abundance: -; j_gene: TRBJ2-1; v_gene: TRBV2; CDR3aa: CASSSPLAASYNEQFF; CDR3nt: TGTGCCAGCAGTTCTCCACTAGCGGCATCCTACAATGAGCAGTTCTTC
d_gene: -; abundance: many; j_gene: TRBJ2-7; v_gene: TRBV3-1; CDR3aa: CASSQEVGSYEQYF; CDR3nt: TGTGCCAGCAGCCAAGAAGTGGGCTCCTACGAGCAGTACTTC
d_gene: -; abundance: many; j_gene: TRBJ2-1; v_gene: TRBV11-2; CDR3aa: CASSSVQGQGPGRQFF; CDR3nt: TGTGCCAGCAGCTCGGTACAGGGTCAAGGCCCTGGCAGGCAGTTCTTC
d_gene: -; abundance: few; j_gene: TRBJ2-1; v_gene: TRBV4-2; CDR3aa: CASSQGASRGDEQFF; CDR3nt: TGTGCCAGCAGCCAAGGGGCTAGTCGGGGCGATGAGCAGTTCTTC
d_gene: TRBD2; abundance: -; j_gene: TRBJ2-7; v_gene: TRBV2; CDR3aa: CASSVGGAGGFNREQYF; CDR3nt: TGTGCCAGCAGCGTCGGGGGGGCGGGCGGATTCAACCGGGAGCAGTACTTC
d_gene: -; abundance: many; j_gene: TRBJ2-7; v_gene: TRBV5-1; CDR3aa: CASSLQGGLNEQYF; CDR3nt: TGCGCCAGCAGCTTACAGGGAGGCCTCAACGAGCAGTACTTC
d_gene: -; abundance: many; j_gene: TRBJ1-2; v_gene: TRBV5-8; CDR3aa: CASSLNGYTF; CDR3nt: TGTGCCAGCAGCTTGAATGGCTACACCTTC
d_gene: -; abundance: many; j_gene: TRBJ2-1; v_gene: TRBV11-2; CDR3aa: CASSLDPSNEQFF; CDR3nt: TGTGCCAGCAGCTTAGATCCTTCCAATGAGCAGTTCTTC
d_gene: -; abundance: few; j_gene: TRBJ2-1; v_gene: TRBV20-1; CDR3aa: CSARGRTSYNEQFF; CDR3nt: TGCAGTGCTAGGGGACGGACCTCCTACAATGAGCAGTTCTTC
d_gene: -; abundance: many; j_gene: TRBJ2-1; v_gene: TRBV27; CDR3aa: CASGRGEQFF; CDR3nt: TGTGCCAGCGGTCGCGGTGAGCAGTTCTTC
d_gene: TRBD1; abundance: many; j_gene: TRBJ1-6; v_gene: TRBV20-1; CDR3aa: CSAPTGVSLHF; CDR3nt: TGCAGTGCTCCGACAGGGGTCTCCCTCCACTTT
d_gene: TRBD2; abundance: many; j_gene: TRBJ2-1; v_gene: TRBV12-3/TRBV12-4; CDR3aa: CASKERLADNNEQFF; CDR3nt: TGTGCCAGCAAGGAGAGGCTAGCGGACAACAATGAGCAGTTCTTC
d_gene: -; abundance: -; j_gene: TRBJ2-2; v_gene: TRBV25-1; CDR3aa: CASSEGGNPGELFF; CDR3nt: TGTGCCAGCAGTGAAGGAGGGAACCCCGGGGAGCTGTTTTTT
d_gene: TRBD2; abundance: -; j_gene: TRBJ2-6; v_gene: TRBV12-3/TRBV12-4; CDR3aa: CASSFHPWASGSSGANVLTF; CDR3nt: TGTGCCAGCAGTTTTCATCCCTGGGCTAGCGGGAGCTCTGGGGCCAACGTCCTGACTTTC
d_gene: -; abundance: -; j_gene: TRBJ2-7; v_gene: TRBV6-1; CDR3aa: CASSADISYEQYF; CDR3nt: TGTGCCAGCAGTGCCGACATAAGCTACGAGCAGTACTTC
d_gene: -; abundance: many; j_gene: TRBJ2-7; v_gene: TRBV3-1; CDR3aa: CASSQSFEQYF; CDR3nt: TGTGCCAGCAGCCAAAGTTTCGAGCAGTACTTC
d_gene: TRBD2; abundance: many; j_gene: TRBJ2-5; v_gene: TRBV2; CDR3aa: CASSGLAGETQYF; CDR3nt: TGTGCCAGCAGCGGACTAGCGGGGGAGACCCAGTACTTC
d_gene: -; abundance: many; j_gene: TRBJ2-1; v_gene: TRBV11-1; CDR3aa: CASSTLHWSTSYNEQFF; CDR3nt: TGTGCCAGCAGCACCCTTCACTGGAGTACCTCCTACAATGAGCAGTTCTTC
d_gene: -; abundance: many; j_gene: TRBJ2-3; v_gene: TRBV30; CDR3aa: CAWSVFGYTDTQYF; CDR3nt: TGTGCCTGGAGTGTTTTCGGCTACACAGATACGCAGTATTTT
d_gene: -; abundance: few; j_gene: TRBJ1-1; v_gene: TRBV20-1; CDR3aa: CSAGQKNTEAFF; CDR3nt: TGCAGTGCTGGACAGAAAAACACTGAAGCTTTCTTT
d_gene: TRBD1; abundance: -; j_gene: TRBJ1-6; v_gene: TRBV6-2/TRBV6-3; CDR3aa: CASREQGAFNSPLHF; CDR3nt: TGTGCCAGCAGAGAACAGGGGGCTTTCAATTCACCCCTCCACTTT
d_gene: TRBD2; abundance: few; j_gene: TRBJ2-7; v_gene: TRBV7-2; CDR3aa: CASSLGTSGTSSYEQYF; CDR3nt: TGTGCCAGCAGCTTGGGGACTAGCGGGACTAGCTCCTACGAGCAGTACTTC
d_gene: -; abundance: -; j_gene: TRBJ2-5; v_gene: TRBV29-1; CDR3aa: CSSKGLHQETQYF; CDR3nt: TGCAGCTCTAAGGGACTCCACCAAGAGACCCAGTACTTC
d_gene: -; abundance: -; j_gene: TRBJ2-2; v_gene: TRBV18; CDR3aa: CASSPYRADTGELFF; CDR3nt: TGTGCCAGCTCACCGTACAGGGCGGACACCGGGGAGCTGTTTTTT